What follows describes a single T cell receptor beta chain. Its antigen is undetermined. The data stem from a study of CXCR3-negative and CXCR3-positive naive CD8 T cells. The method, 5' RACE with UMI labels, was used to prepare the TRB cDNA libraries. TCRdb reanalyzed the 5' RACE reads and collapses them to one entry per CDR3 protein, without DNA. The specimen's table records around 92,000 distinct CDR3 sequences. Study-wide results and limits: With respect to TRBV-TRBJ usage, naive CXCR3-negative and CXCR3-positive cells were similar; memory differed.

The CDR3 is 15 amino acids. CDR1 is SEHNR and CDR2 is FQNEAQ in the germline V gene (reference sequence). The source is a human donor in good health. Some clones in this sample may be carry-over from other donors' samples. The sequenced sample consisted of naive CXCR3- CD8+ T cells from blood. Subset here: CD45RO-CCR7+CD27+CD95- naive CD8+ T cells lacking CXCR3 (TNR3-). The chain uses TRBV7-9 and TRBJ2-2. Here the CDR3 reads CASSLAGFAAGELFF. Based on the CDR3 plus reference TRBV7-9 and TRBJ2-2, the full variable domain is DTGVSQNPRHKITKRGQNVTFRCDPISEHNRLYWYRQTLGQGPEFLTYFQNEAQLEKSRLLSDRFSAERPKGSFSTLEIQRTEQGDSAMYLCASSLAGFAAGELFFGEGSRLTVL.